One TCR beta chain is described in this entry. This sample was taken from a study of blood T cell repertoires in COVID-19. Overall study: The samples span acute and convalescent COVID-19 from the United States, Italy and Spain.

Germline loops: CDR1 SGHKS, CDR2 YYEKEE (reference sequence). Trimming took off 0 bases at V and 5 bases at J, with 9 bases between the two ends. The CDR3 runs 14 residues. The data were produced by immunoSEQ multiplex PCR, yet TCRdb's version contains in-frame clones alone and is incomplete. The profile covers 250,000 to 350,000 clones, with roughly 90% appearing a single time and less than 20% taken by the ten largest. The TCR comes from a woman aged 25 to 39 who had recovered from COVID-19. V gene TRBV5-5 combines with J gene TRBJ2-1; perhaps TRBD2 as D (5 bases). The sample comprised PBMCs or T cells enriched from blood (not recorded which). Here the CDR3 DNA reads TGTGCCAGCAGCTTGGAGTGGAGGAACAATGAGCAGTTCTTC. This gives the protein CASSLEWRNNEQFF.